The 32 T cell receptor beta chains below were found in one sample sequenced in a study of cytomegalovirus exposure and HLA in healthy donors. PCR primers comprised 60 Vbeta and 13 Jbeta primers. TCRdb's table, derived via immunoSEQ multiplex PCR, lists solely in-frame clones and lacks some. The sample holds about 110,000 clones, 60% to 70% seen once. Material for sequencing was PBMCs. These receptors were obtained from a man aged 25 to 40 in good health and CMV-seropositive.

The chain combines TRBV10-3 with TRBJ1-3; perhaps TRBD1 as D (5 bases). CDR3 length equals 12 residues. Germline CDR1 is ENHRY and CDR2 is SYGVKD. Between the trimmed V and J ends, which lost 10 bases and 1 base, there was a span of 8 bases. In DNA, the CDR3 is TGTGCCACGGCAGGGTCTGGAAACACCATATATTTT. Translating it yields CATAGSGNTIYF.

The count of this clone is one. The rearrangement joins TRBV19 to TRBJ1-5, with D possibly matching TRBD1 (6 bases). CDR3 size: 14 residues. Per the germline V gene, CDR1 is LNHDA and CDR2 is SQIVND (reference sequence). V was pared by 6 bases and J by 1 base, with 10 bases between. For the CDR3, the DNA is TGTGCCAGTAGAACGGACAGCAGCAATCAGCCCCAGCATTTT. This codes for CASRTDSSNQPQHF.

The chain links TRBV5-5 to TRBJ1-1; 8 nucleotides match TRBD1. The CDR3 is made up of 16 amino acids. With 4 bases clipped from V and 4 bases from J, the junction kept 12 bases outside the gene matches. The germline V gene has CDR1 SGHKS and CDR2 YYEKEE (reference sequence). The CDR3 sequence is CASSVLTGVPSTEAFF. The CDR3 DNA reads as TGTGCCAGCAGCGTCCTGACAGGGGTCCCGAGCACTGAAGCTTTCTTT.

This clone has a handful of counts. The chain carries TRBV18 and TRBJ2-5; no reliable D call. This CDR3 spans 13 amino acids. The germline V and J ends were trimmed by 3 bases and 5 bases, with 10 bases remaining between them. Germline V gene lookup returns CDR1 KGHSH and CDR2 LQKENI. This chain's CDR3 is CASSPPHGETQYF. DNA for the CDR3: TGTGCCAGCTCACCCCCTCACGGGGAGACCCAGTACTTC.

V is TRBV2 and J is TRBJ1-5, with D perhaps matching TRBD1 (6 bases). With 6 bases removed from V and 4 bases from J, the gap between germline ends came to 10 bases. Germline-derived CDR1 and CDR2 are SNHLY and FYNNEI. The CDR3 is made up of 13 amino acids. In DNA, the CDR3 is TGTGCCAGCAGAGATACAGGGAATCAGCCCCAGCATTTT. Its translation: CASRDTGNQPQHF.

The V gene is TRBV7-2, the J gene TRBJ2-7; the D gene is possibly TRBD2 (6 bases). V was cut by 4 bases and J by 4 bases, with 20 bases left in between. CDR1 and CDR2 from the germline V gene are SGHTA and FQGNSA. The CDR3 is 16 residues long. The DNA for the CDR3 is TGTGCCAGCAGCTCCCGGAGGGACGCAACGAGATACGAGCAGTACTTC. It yields the protein CASSSRRDATRYEQYF.

This chain links TRBV7-9 with TRBJ2-7; weak D call: TRBD1 (6 bases). This CDR3 spans 15 amino acids. Trimming took off 6 bases at V and 2 bases at J, with 17 bases between the two ends. Germline V gives CDR1 SEHNR, CDR2 FQNEAQ (reference sequence). The CDR3 protein is CASRVSGTSTYEQYF. The CDR3 nucleotides are TGTGCCAGCAGGGTATCCGGGACAAGCACCTACGAGCAGTACTTC.

The chain joins TRBV6-5 to TRBJ1-1, with D possibly TRBD1 on 6 matching bases. Between the trimmed V and J ends, which lost 2 bases and 5 bases, there was a span of 12 bases. Germline V gives CDR1 MNHEY, CDR2 SVGAGI. The CDR3 spans 14 residues. CDR3 residues: CASSYTTGRTEAFF. The CDR3 nucleotides read TGTGCCAGCAGTTACACGACAGGTCGGACTGAAGCTTTCTTT.

This chain links TRBV7-8 with TRBJ1-2; TRBD1 might be the D (5 bases). The CDR3 consists of 13 residues. Germline CDR1 reads SGHVS; CDR2 reads FQNEAQ. The V end was cut by 1 base, the J end by 8 bases, with 11 bases between. CDR3 bases: TGTGCCAGCAGCTTAGTGCAGGGAGGGGGCTACACCTTC. It codes for CASSLVQGGGYTF.

This clone was found once. The V and J genes are TRBV18 and TRBJ2-7; 8 nucleotides agree with TRBD1. Germline CDR1 and CDR2: KGHSH and LQKENI. The CDR3 spans 14 residues. The J segment lost 4 bases and the V segment lost 2 bases, leaving 4 bases of the junction unmatched. The CDR3 here is CASSPTDREYEQYF. DNA of the CDR3: TGTGCCAGCTCACCAACGGACAGGGAATACGAGCAGTACTTC.

The CDR3 here is CASSRGLGDREQYF. CDR3 in DNA: TGTGCCAGCAGCAGGGGACTAGGTGATCGGGAGCAGTACTTC. The chain couples TRBV5-6 to TRBJ2-5, with 8 bases identical to TRBD2. V lost 4 bases, J lost 11 bases, and 13 bases stayed unmatched. Germline CDR1 is SGHDT and CDR2 is YYEEEE. The CDR3 extends over 14 amino acids.

The chain links TRBV30 to TRBJ1-6, with unresolved D. Germline values: CDR1 GTSNPN, CDR2 SVGIG (reference sequence). The length of the CDR3 is 10 residues. Trimming left V 7 bases short and J 7 bases short, with 5 bases between. The CDR3, as DNA: TGTGCCTACCTAAATTCACCCCTCCACTTT. Its protein product is CAYLNSPLHF.

The chain couples TRBV18 to TRBJ2-2; D remains ambiguous. This CDR3 is 14 amino acids long. Trimming took off 5 bases at V and 1 base at J, with 8 bases between the two ends. CDR1 and CDR2 (germline): KGHSH, LQKENI. Here the CDR3 DNA reads TGTGCCAGCTCATTCGTACAGAACACCGGGGAGCTGTTTTTT. Translating it yields CASSFVQNTGELFF.

The chain combines TRBV9 with TRBJ2-7; the match to TRBD1 covers 11 bases. CDR3 length: 15 residues. Germline assignment: CDR1 SGDLS and CDR2 YYNGEE. Trimming at V came to 2 bases and at J to 6 bases, leaving 7 bases not matched to a gene. The CDR3 region is CASSVGGQGAGEQYF. CDR3 in DNA: TGTGCCAGCAGCGTCGGAGGACAGGGGGCCGGCGAGCAGTACTTC.

The gene calls are TRBV6-6 and TRBJ2-1; 9 nucleotides align to TRBD1. The V gene end was trimmed by 5 bases and the J gene end by 6 bases; junction bases not matched to a gene: 8. Germline CDR1 is MNHNY and CDR2 is SVGAGI (reference sequence). The CDR3 runs 15 residues. CDR3 nucleotides: TGTGCCAGCAGTGACAGGGGGGGGGAAGGCAATGAGCAGTTCTTC. Its translation: CASSDRGGEGNEQFF.

The DNA of the CDR3 is TGTGCCAGCAGCTTAGACTCTGATACGCAGTATTTT. Amino acid sequence: CASSLDSDTQYF. V gene TRBV7-2 combines with J gene TRBJ2-3; no reliable D call. Germline V gives CDR1 SGHTA, CDR2 FQGNSA. The CDR3 extends over 12 amino acids. With 1 base removed from V and 6 bases from J, the gap between germline ends came to 5 bases. The whole variable domain, filled in from reference TRBV7-2 and TRBJ2-3, reads GAGVSQSPSNKVTEKGKDVELRCDPISGHTALYWYRQSLGQGLEFLIYFQGNSAPDKSGLPSDRFSAERTGGSVSTLTIQRTQQEDSAVYLCASSLDSDTQYFGPGTRLTVL.

This chain links TRBV19 with TRBJ1-5; D is possibly TRBD1 (5 bases). The V gene's germline CDR1 is LNHDA and CDR2 SQIVND (reference sequence). Trimming stripped 3 bases from V and 6 bases from J, with 15 bases between. The CDR3 runs 15 residues. In nucleotides, the CDR3 is TGTGCCAGTAGTATTGGATTGGGGGGGACTCAGCCCCAGCATTTT. It is translated as CASSIGLGGTQPQHF.

This clone was counted only a few times. J is TRBJ1-6 and V is TRBV15, with 7 bases matching TRBD1. The CDR3 has 15 amino acids. The germline V gene has CDR1 LNHNV and CDR2 YYDKDF (reference sequence). Trimming took 5 bases from V and 7 from J; bases not matched to a gene: 8. CDR3: CATSARQGLNSPLHF. CDR3 sequence (DNA): TGTGCCACCAGCGCAAGACAGGGATTGAATTCACCCCTCCACTTT.

This sequence joins TRBV16 and TRBJ2-3; possibly TRBD1 for D (5 bases). Trimming took 4 bases from V and 2 from J, leaving 10 bases between them. Per the germline V gene, CDR1 is KGHSY and CDR2 is FQNENV. The length of the CDR3 is 14 residues. The CDR3: CASSLTGPTDTQYF. CDR3 DNA: TGTGCCAGCAGCCTCACAGGACCCACAGATACGCAGTATTTT.

V usage is TRBV9 and J usage is TRBJ2-7; unclear D gene. The length of the CDR3 is 13 residues. Germline assignment: CDR1 SGDLS and CDR2 YYNGEE. V was clipped by 0 bases and J by 4 bases, with 8 bases between them. The CDR3 loop reads CASSVAPSYEQYF. The CDR3 bases are TGTGCCAGCAGCGTAGCTCCCTCTTACGAGCAGTACTTC.

The V gene is TRBV21-1, the J gene TRBJ2-3; the table's D call TRBD1 went unverified against the DNA. TRBV21-1 corresponds to a pseudogene. This CDR3 is built from 15 residues. CDR3 sequence reads: CASSNRWGHTDTQYF. As DNA, the CDR3 is TGTGCCAGCAGCAATAGGTGGGGGCACACAGATACGCAGTATTTT.

This chain connects TRBV7-8 to TRBJ2-2, with a weak D call TRBD2 (5 bases). CDR1 and CDR2 (germline): SGHVS, FQNEAQ. This CDR3 spans 15 amino acids. The V and J ends lost 2 bases and 4 bases respectively, with 11 bases between them. CDR3 sequence (DNA): TGTGCCAGCAGCTTATTCCAGGCGGGCACCGGGGAGCTGTTTTTT. Amino acids: CASSLFQAGTGELFF.

CDR3 sequence reads: CASSLSRGTNSPLHF. The CDR3 DNA reads as TGTGCCAGCAGCTTATCGCGGGGGACCAATTCACCCCTCCACTTT. The chain combines TRBV11-2 with TRBJ1-6; D is perhaps TRBD1 (5 bases). The CDR3 spans 15 residues. Germline-derived CDR1 and CDR2 are SGHAT and FQNNGV. V was clipped by 2 bases and J by 7 bases, with 12 bases between them.

The gene calls are TRBV19 and TRBJ1-2; 8 bases map to TRBD1. The germline gives CDR1 LNHDA, CDR2 SQIVND (reference sequence). V shed 7 bases, J shed 4 bases, and the junction held 2 bases outside the gene matches. The CDR3 contains 12 residues. As DNA, the CDR3 is TGTGCCAGTACCGGACAGGGCTATGGCTACACCTTC. Protein: CASTGQGYGYTF.

This chain joins TRBV6-6 and TRBJ1-2; 7 positions agree with TRBD1. This CDR3 has 15 amino acids. Losses at the gene ends were 10 bases for V and 4 bases for J; bases not matched to a gene: 15. CDR1 and CDR2 (germline): MNHNY, SVGAGI (reference sequence). In nucleotides, the CDR3 is TGTGCCACCCTGCCGGGAGGGGGCTTAGGCTATGGCTACACCTTC. Translation gives CATLPGGGLGYGYTF.

The CDR3 region is CASSRQGISYEQYF. The DNA for the CDR3 is TGTGCCAGCAGCCGACAGGGTATCTCCTACGAGCAGTACTTC. The chain has TRBV6-5 and TRBJ2-7; 7 bases line up with TRBD1. Looked up from germline, CDR1 is MNHEY and CDR2 is SVGAGI. This CDR3 is built from 14 residues. Trimming cost V 6 bases and J 0 bases; bases outside gene matches: 5.

The V gene is TRBV9, the J gene TRBJ2-3, with D tentatively TRBD2 (6 bases). Per germline, CDR1 SGDLS and CDR2 YYNGEE. V dropped 0 bases and J dropped 6 bases, with 8 bases sitting between them. CDR3 size: 13 residues. The CDR3 here is CASSVVAEDTQYF. For the CDR3, the DNA is TGTGCCAGCAGCGTAGTAGCGGAGGATACGCAGTATTTT.

Comment on this clone: Germline and junction disagree at one end, which may indicate a read error. The genes are TRBV15 and TRBJ2-7; 10 positions agree with TRBD1. The CDR3 spans 15 residues. Per the germline V gene, CDR1 is LNHNV and CDR2 is YYDKDF (reference sequence). The CDR3 DNA reads as TGTGCCATCAGCAGGGGGACAGGGGTCCAATCTGAGCAGTACTTC. This encodes CAISRGTGVQSEQYF.

This clone turned up a few times. The chain carries TRBV5-1 and TRBJ1-6, with D possibly TRBD1 on 6 matching bases. The V gene's germline CDR1 is SGHRS and CDR2 YFSETQ. The CDR3 sequence is 14 residues long. V was shortened by 4 bases and J by 11 bases, with 16 bases between the two germline ends. CDR3 sequence reads: CASSLGTSNAPLHF. The CDR3, as DNA: TGCGCCAGCAGCCTGGGGACATCGAACGCACCCCTCCACTTT.

The rearrangement uses TRBV19 and TRBJ2-5; D is possibly TRBD1 (5 bases). The end of the DNA is better explained by TRBJ2-7, so the J call may be wrong. The CDR3 has 13 amino acids. CDR1 and CDR2 (germline): LNHDA, SQIVND (reference sequence). The CDR3: CASSIAGNYEQYF. CDR3 in DNA: TGTGCCAGTAGTATAGCAGGGAACTACGAGCAGTACTTC.

The chain links TRBV10-1 to TRBJ1-1; 11 bases fit TRBD1. The trim removed 7 bases at V and 2 bases at J, leaving 9 bases unmatched. CDR1 and CDR2 from the germline V gene are WNHNN and SYGVQD (reference sequence). The CDR3 length is 16 residues. The CDR3 DNA reads TGCGCCAGCACCTTCGGACAGGGGGCAGTTAACACTGAAGCTTTCTTT. Translating gives CASTFGQGAVNTEAFF.

V is TRBV7-2 and J is TRBJ2-7; 10 bases align to TRBD1. This CDR3 comprises 14 residues. Germline trimming cut 5 bases from V and 2 bases from J; bases unmatched to any gene: 3. Germline V gene lookup returns CDR1 SGHTA and CDR2 FQGNSA. As DNA, the CDR3 is TGTGCCAGCAGCCGGGGACAGGGGCCCTACGAGCAGTACTTC. Protein: CASSRGQGPYEQYF.